This T cell receptor beta chain stems from a study of cytomegalovirus exposure and HLA in healthy donors. Study in general: HLA-typed donors contributed about 85 million unique TCRs, which were held in an early data release. Overall study results and limits: Data from an earlier analysis indicated that most TCR beta V segments were productive either about 87% or about 30% of the time.

Of note for this clone: Antigen unknown.

CDR1 is MDHEN, CDR2 SYDVKM, per germline. This CDR3 has 13 residues. V gave up 1 base and J gave up 2 bases, with 6 bases separating them. Primers included in the PCR were 60 Vbeta and 13 Jbeta primers. Repertoires were generated with immunoSEQ multiplex PCR, while TCRdb's copy carries only in-frame clones and drops some. The sample consists of around 88,000 clones, 60% to 80% of them appearing once. The sequenced material came from PBMCs. The TCR comes from a man in his fifties in good health and CMV-seropositive. The chain carries TRBV28 and TRBJ2-7, with D hard to call. CDR3 coding DNA: TGTGCCAGCAGTTTATCCGGTCCCTACGAGCAGTACTTC. It specifies CASSLSGPYEQYF.